The clone carrying this T cell receptor beta chain occurred a few times. Its target is not known. DNA at 200 ng, around 30,000 T cell genomes, went into sorted-subset replicate PCRs. Profiling relied on immunoSEQ multiplex PCR, and the TCRdb table lists in-frame clones only, not all of them. The sample has a few million clones, over 85% seen once. This sample is drawn from a study of shared clonotypes between healthy human individuals. Study details: Each donor's CD4 naive and CD4 memory cells filled three plates apiece, CD8 naive two, and CD8 memory one.

Findings of the study overall: Memory subsets generally showed smaller estimated richness than naive subsets did. Despite large depth, rarefaction showed incomplete sorted-subset sequencing.

Sequencing used naive CD4+ T cells from PBMCs. Noted subset: CD45RA+ positively selected. The clonotype comes from a man younger than 30 in good health. Some clones in this sample may be carry-over from other donors' samples.

The CDR3 loop is CASSADRQGRQPQHF. For the CDR3, the DNA is TGTGCCAGCAGCGCCGATAGGCAGGGAAGACAGCCCCAGCATTTT. The chain links TRBV7-9 to TRBJ1-5; D perhaps matches TRBD1 (5 bases). Germline V gene data show CDR1 as SEHNR and CDR2 as FQNEAQ (reference sequence). This CDR3 is 15 amino acids long. V was cut by 5 bases and J by 7 bases, with 18 bases left in between.